In its sample, the clone carrying this TCR beta chain was seen a few times. The target antigen is unknown. The identical CDR3 is also encoded by other nucleotide sequences in the sample. The sequenced template was cDNA made from the entire isolated RNA. Produced via immunoSEQ multiplex PCR; TCRdb's table is partial and in-frame only. The sample contains fewer than 650,000 clones, around 15% of which appear only once. The data belong to a study of beta chain features in type 1 diabetes. Findings and caveats of the study: Moderate yet significant TCRB CDR3 shortening was seen in Type 1 diabetes patients in all four CD4+ subsets. More deletions and fewer insertions at VDJ junctions were seen in type 1 diabetes patients. In comparison with healthy donors, patients had naive, central memory and Treg TCRB repertoires that appeared more similar.

The CDR3 consists of 12 residues. V lost 4 bases, J lost 4 bases, and 10 bases lay in between. Germline-derived CDR1 and CDR2 are SQVTM and ANQGSEA. Sequencing was performed on naive CD4+ T cells from blood. The J gene is TRBJ1-1, the V gene TRBV29-1, with D unclear. The clonotype comes from a man in his late teens or twenties in good health. CDR3 DNA sequence: TGCAGCGTTGTAAGAGGGTCCACTGAAGCTTTCTTT. As protein: CSVVRGSTEAFF. Drawing the rest from reference TRBV29-1 and TRBJ1-1, the complete variable domain is SAVISQKPSRDICQRGTSLTIQCQVDSQVTMMFWYRQQPGQSLTLIATANQGSEATYESGFVIDKFPISRPNLTFSTLTVSNMSPEDSSIYLCSVVRGSTEAFFGQGTRLTVV.